This T cell receptor beta chain stems from a study of T-cell memory formation after mild COVID-19. TCRdb processed the 5' RACE reads anew with MiXCR; each CDR3 protein has one entry. The sample carries almost 250,000 distinct CDR3 sequences, 15% recorded once. CDR3 length: 14 residues. Germline V CDR1 and CDR2: KGHDR, SFDVKD. V was shortened by 5 bases and J by 0 bases, with 9 bases between the two germline ends. This receptor was identified in an adult woman who had mild COVID-19 (a few samples of this study predate the infection). Cell type and time point are not known. The sequenced material came from PBMCs or a T cell subset sorted from them (not recorded which). V is TRBV24-1 and J is TRBJ1-2; D unresolved. CDR3 protein: CATSAPEANYGYTF. As DNA, the CDR3 is TGTGCCACCAGTGCTCCGGAAGCTAACTATGGCTACACCTTC.